Given below is one TCR beta chain in context. This sample is drawn from a study of blood T cell repertoires in COVID-19. Study-level information: Sites in the United States, Italy and Spain provided acute and convalescent COVID-19 samples.

Trimming pared 4 bases from V and 2 bases from J, leaving 8 bases between. The CDR3 runs to 14 residues. Germline V gene data show CDR1 as LGHDT and CDR2 as YNNKEL (reference sequence). TCRdb keeps only in-frame clones here, not all; method: immunoSEQ multiplex PCR. This sample has hundreds of thousands of clones, with about 83% found just once. Input material: peripheral blood. This chain joins TRBV3-1 (or the pseudogene TRBV3-2) and TRBJ2-2, with D perhaps matching TRBD1 (6 bases). The receptor was derived from a man at least 80 years old with acute or convalescent COVID-19. CDR3 sequence reads: CASSRQDNTGELFF. CDR3 sequence (DNA): TGTGCCAGCAGCCGACAGGACAACACCGGGGAGCTGTTTTTT.